Listed below are T cell receptor beta chains from one sample, sequenced in a study of T cells in Graves' hyperthyroidism and ophthalmopathy. A single record per CDR3 protein comes from TCRdb applying MiXCR to the multiplex PCR reads. The sample gives hundreds of thousands of distinct CDR3 sequences, 20% of which show up once; roughly 50% is in the top ten. The source material was blood. The receptors stem from a man in his forties with Graves' ophthalmopathy. The CDR3 runs from the conserved cysteine through the conserved F or W. The order of the fields is CDR3 protein, CDR3 DNA, V gene, J gene, clone size, D gene. D genes are given only for firm matches. Expanded clones get a size class; other rows say once, few or many, or leave the size out.

CDR3 protein: CAWTARGGDGYTF
CDR3 DNA: TGTGCCTGGACCGCTCGGGGGGGGGATGGCTACACCTTC
V gene: TRBV30
J gene: TRBJ1-2
clone size: many
D gene: -

CDR3 protein: CASRMGQGSMWLYF
CDR3 DNA: TGTGCCAGCAGAATGGGACAGGGGAGTATGTGGCTGTATTTT
V gene: TRBV2
J gene: TRBJ2-3
clone size: few
D gene: TRBD1

CDR3 protein: CATSRDIQGMAKNIQYF
CDR3 DNA: TGTGCCACCAGCAGAGATATACAGGGGATGGCCAAAAACATTCAGTACTTC
V gene: TRBV15
J gene: TRBJ2-4
clone size: -
D gene: TRBD1

CDR3 protein: CASSNKPQGFYEQYF
CDR3 DNA: TGTGCCAGCAGTAACAAACCACAGGGTTTCTACGAGCAGTACTTC
V gene: TRBV27
J gene: TRBJ2-7
clone size: many
D gene: -

CDR3 protein: CASRLSGGRVRLFF
CDR3 DNA: TGTGCCAGTAGATTAAGTGGGGGTAGGGTTAGGCTGTTCTTC
V gene: TRBV19
J gene: TRBJ2-1
clone size: -
D gene: -

CDR3 protein: CAWSTLGQFNEKLFF
CDR3 DNA: TGTGCCTGGAGTACCCTCGGACAGTTCAATGAAAAACTGTTTTTT
V gene: TRBV30
J gene: TRBJ1-4
clone size: -
D gene: -

CDR3 protein: CSATSTDTQYF
CDR3 DNA: TGCAGTGCTACTAGCACAGATACGCAGTATTTT
V gene: TRBV20-1
J gene: TRBJ2-3
clone size: many
D gene: -

CDR3 protein: CATSRDIGREGEQFF
CDR3 DNA: TGTGCCACCAGCAGAGATATAGGGCGGGAGGGGGAGCAGTTCTTC
V gene: TRBV15
J gene: TRBJ2-1
clone size: -
D gene: TRBD2

CDR3 protein: CASSLTGVVYEQYF
CDR3 DNA: TGCGCCAGCAGCTTGACAGGGGTGGTCTACGAGCAGTACTTC
V gene: TRBV5-1
J gene: TRBJ2-7
clone size: few
D gene: TRBD1

CDR3 protein: CASGGGGTGELFF
CDR3 DNA: TGCGCCAGCGGGGGGGGAGGCACTGGGGAGCTGTTTTTT
V gene: TRBV10-1
J gene: TRBJ2-2
clone size: -
D gene: TRBD2

CDR3 protein: CASSSSSGANVLTF
CDR3 DNA: TGTGCCAGCAGCTCGAGCTCTGGGGCCAACGTCCTGACTTTC
V gene: TRBV28
J gene: TRBJ2-6
clone size: many
D gene: -

CDR3 protein: CASSSRRGGEQYF
CDR3 DNA: TGTGCCAGCAGCTCGAGGAGGGGGGGCGAGCAGTACTTC
V gene: TRBV7-8
J gene: TRBJ2-7
clone size: many
D gene: -

CDR3 protein: CASSDGAAEETQYF
CDR3 DNA: TGTGCCAGCAGCGACGGGGCCGCCGAAGAGACCCAGTACTTC
V gene: TRBV9
J gene: TRBJ2-5
clone size: -
D gene: -

CDR3 protein: CASSLATPGFPGELFF
CDR3 DNA: TGTGCCAGCAGCTTAGCGACTCCAGGGTTCCCCGGGGAGCTGTTTTTT
V gene: TRBV7-9
J gene: TRBJ2-2
clone size: -
D gene: -

CDR3 protein: CASSFNRGTGTEAFF
CDR3 DNA: TGCGCCAGCAGCTTCAACAGGGGGACCGGCACTGAAGCTTTCTTT
V gene: TRBV5-1
J gene: TRBJ1-1
clone size: many
D gene: TRBD1

CDR3 protein: CASSFTVTYGYTF
CDR3 DNA: TGTGCCAGCAGTTTCACGGTAACCTATGGCTACACCTTC
V gene: TRBV5-6
J gene: TRBJ1-2
clone size: few
D gene: -

CDR3 protein: CSARASASYEQYF
CDR3 DNA: TGCAGTGCTAGAGCATCAGCATCCTACGAGCAGTACTTC
V gene: TRBV20-1
J gene: TRBJ2-7
clone size: many
D gene: -

CDR3 protein: CSVEGSASGGSATYEQYF
CDR3 DNA: TGCAGCGTTGAAGGCTCGGCTAGCGGGGGGAGTGCAACCTACGAGCAGTACTTC
V gene: TRBV29-1
J gene: TRBJ2-7
clone size: -
D gene: TRBD2

CDR3 protein: CASRNRDSQQETQYF
CDR3 DNA: TGTGCCAGCAGAAATCGGGACAGCCAGCAAGAGACCCAGTACTTC
V gene: TRBV6-2/TRBV6-3
J gene: TRBJ2-5
clone size: -
D gene: TRBD1

CDR3 protein: CASSSHPDRGNTIYF
CDR3 DNA: TGCGCCAGCAGCTCCCACCCTGACAGGGGAAACACCATATATTTT
V gene: TRBV5-1
J gene: TRBJ1-3
clone size: -
D gene: -

CDR3 protein: CASRFRGSASYEQYF
CDR3 DNA: TGCGCCAGCAGATTTAGGGGATCCGCCTCCTACGAGCAGTACTTC
V gene: TRBV5-1
J gene: TRBJ2-7
clone size: many
D gene: -

CDR3 protein: CASSILGPRFVSGANVLTF
CDR3 DNA: TGTGCCAGCAGCATCCTAGGCCCTAGGTTTGTCTCTGGGGCCAACGTCCTGACTTTC
V gene: TRBV11-2
J gene: TRBJ2-6
clone size: -
D gene: -

CDR3 protein: CASSASGTGVSGANVLTF
CDR3 DNA: TGTGCCAGCAGTGCCTCCGGGACAGGGGTCTCTGGGGCCAACGTCCTGACTTTC
V gene: TRBV28
J gene: TRBJ2-6
clone size: -
D gene: TRBD1

CDR3 protein: CASSLYADTQYF
CDR3 DNA: TGCGCCAGCAGCTTGTATGCAGATACGCAGTATTTT
V gene: TRBV5-1
J gene: TRBJ2-3
clone size: few
D gene: -

CDR3 protein: CASSFRSIGAGELFF
CDR3 DNA: TGCGCCAGCAGCTTCCGGTCAATCGGGGCCGGGGAGCTGTTTTTT
V gene: TRBV5-1
J gene: TRBJ2-2
clone size: few
D gene: -

CDR3 protein: CASSLGDSQPQHF
CDR3 DNA: TGTGCCAGCAGCTTAGGGGATTCGCAGCCCCAGCATTTT
V gene: TRBV13
J gene: TRBJ1-5
clone size: few
D gene: -

CDR3 protein: CASRHQLAGVTDTQYF
CDR3 DNA: TGTGCCAGCAGACACCAACTAGCGGGGGTCACAGATACGCAGTATTTT
V gene: TRBV12-3/TRBV12-4
J gene: TRBJ2-3
clone size: many
D gene: TRBD2

CDR3 protein: CALAIRDRGRRIYNSPLHF
CDR3 DNA: TGTGCCTTGGCGATCCGGGACAGGGGTAGAAGGATTTATAATTCACCCCTCCACTTT
V gene: TRBV30
J gene: TRBJ1-6
clone size: -
D gene: TRBD1

CDR3 protein: CASRMGPMNTGELFF
CDR3 DNA: TGCGCCAGCCGTATGGGACCGATGAACACCGGGGAGCTGTTTTTT
V gene: TRBV5-1
J gene: TRBJ2-2
clone size: -
D gene: -

CDR3 protein: CASSSRADTQYF
CDR3 DNA: TGTGCCAGCAGTTCTAGAGCAGATACGCAGTATTTT
V gene: TRBV6-2/TRBV6-3
J gene: TRBJ2-3
clone size: few
D gene: -

CDR3 protein: CASSYGLAATLISTDTQYF
CDR3 DNA: TGTGCCAGCAGTTACGGACTAGCGGCCACTTTAATATCCACAGATACGCAGTATTTT
V gene: TRBV6-2/TRBV6-3
J gene: TRBJ2-3
clone size: few
D gene: TRBD2

CDR3 protein: CASSNRVQQPQHF
CDR3 DNA: TGTGCCAGCTCAAATCGGGTACAACAGCCCCAGCATTTT
V gene: TRBV28
J gene: TRBJ1-5
clone size: many
D gene: -

CDR3 protein: CSVALPYGYTF
CDR3 DNA: TGCAGCGTTGCACTCCCCTATGGCTACACCTTC
V gene: TRBV29-1
J gene: TRBJ1-2
clone size: -
D gene: -

CDR3 protein: CASSFPTPYGYTF
CDR3 DNA: TGTGCCAGCAGTTTCCCCACCCCCTATGGCTACACCTTC
V gene: TRBV28
J gene: TRBJ1-2
clone size: -
D gene: -

CDR3 protein: CSAREKVKGQFF
CDR3 DNA: TGCAGTGCTAGAGAAAAGGTTAAAGGGCAGTTCTTC
V gene: TRBV20-1
J gene: TRBJ2-1
clone size: -
D gene: -

CDR3 protein: CASTQGRGGPNEQYF
CDR3 DNA: TGTGCCAGCACCCAGGGGCGGGGGGGCCCAAACGAGCAGTACTTC
V gene: TRBV6-1
J gene: TRBJ2-7
clone size: many
D gene: TRBD2

CDR3 protein: CASKRTPPSYNEQFF
CDR3 DNA: TGTGCCAGCAAACGGACACCCCCATCCTACAATGAGCAGTTCTTC
V gene: TRBV6-2/TRBV6-3
J gene: TRBJ2-1
clone size: few
D gene: -

CDR3 protein: CASSFIGTGDMAFF
CDR3 DNA: TGCGCCAGCAGCTTCATAGGGACAGGGGATATGGCTTTCTTT
V gene: TRBV5-1
J gene: TRBJ1-1
clone size: -
D gene: TRBD1

CDR3 protein: CSPRGGRETRHEQFF
CDR3 DNA: TGCAGTCCCCGAGGGGGGCGGGAGACTAGGCATGAGCAGTTCTTC
V gene: TRBV20-1
J gene: TRBJ2-1
clone size: many
D gene: -

CDR3 protein: CASSLLTGLNTEAFF
CDR3 DNA: TGTGCCAGTAGCCTTTTGACAGGGCTGAACACTGAAGCTTTCTTT
V gene: TRBV19
J gene: TRBJ1-1
clone size: few
D gene: TRBD1

CDR3 protein: CASGRPRNIQYF
CDR3 DNA: TGTGCCAGCGGCAGGCCGCGTAACATTCAGTACTTC
V gene: TRBV7-2
J gene: TRBJ2-4
clone size: -
D gene: -

CDR3 protein: CSVNSVGTYEQYF
CDR3 DNA: TGCAGTGTTAACTCGGTTGGCACCTACGAGCAGTACTTC
V gene: TRBV20-1
J gene: TRBJ2-7
clone size: -
D gene: -

CDR3 protein: CASSLAGLTGTQYF
CDR3 DNA: TGTGCCAGCAGCTTAGCGGGACTCACAGGTACGCAGTATTTT
V gene: TRBV7-8
J gene: TRBJ2-3
clone size: -
D gene: -

CDR3 protein: CASSFFEGTGELFF
CDR3 DNA: TGCGCCAGCAGCTTTTTCGAGGGCACCGGGGAGCTGTTTTTT
V gene: TRBV5-1
J gene: TRBJ2-2
clone size: many
D gene: -

CDR3 protein: CASREGNEKLFF
CDR3 DNA: TGCGCCAGCAGGGAGGGGAATGAAAAACTGTTTTTT
V gene: TRBV5-1
J gene: TRBJ1-4
clone size: many
D gene: -

CDR3 protein: CASPAGTQNTGELFF
CDR3 DNA: TGTGCCAGTCCCGCCGGGACTCAAAACACCGGGGAGCTGTTTTTT
V gene: TRBV19
J gene: TRBJ2-2
clone size: -
D gene: -

CDR3 protein: CASSPLGGNTEAFF
CDR3 DNA: TGTGCCAGCAGCCCACTGGGAGGGAACACTGAAGCTTTCTTT
V gene: TRBV3-1
J gene: TRBJ1-1
clone size: many
D gene: -

CDR3 protein: CASSYSASGRRVETQYF
CDR3 DNA: TGTGCCAGCAGTTACTCCGCCTCGGGGCGACGGGTGGAGACCCAGTACTTC
V gene: TRBV6-2/TRBV6-3
J gene: TRBJ2-5
clone size: many
D gene: -

CDR3 protein: CASSSQQGSNQPQHF
CDR3 DNA: TGTGCCAGCAGTTCCCAACAGGGGAGCAATCAGCCCCAGCATTTT
V gene: TRBV12-3/TRBV12-4
J gene: TRBJ1-5
clone size: many
D gene: TRBD1

CDR3 protein: CASSLRSSNEQFF
CDR3 DNA: TGCGCCAGCAGCTTGCGCAGTTCCAATGAGCAGTTCTTC
V gene: TRBV5-1
J gene: TRBJ2-1
clone size: -
D gene: -

CDR3 protein: CATSDRSYEQYF
CDR3 DNA: TGTGCCACCAGTGACAGGTCCTACGAGCAGTACTTC
V gene: TRBV10-3
J gene: TRBJ2-7
clone size: few
D gene: -

CDR3 protein: CSARPTGTGIYNEQFF
CDR3 DNA: TGCAGTGCTAGGCCCACCGGGACAGGGATCTACAATGAGCAGTTCTTC
V gene: TRBV20-1
J gene: TRBJ2-1
clone size: -
D gene: TRBD1

CDR3 protein: CASSRTDRPPSTYEQYF
CDR3 DNA: TGTGCCAGCAGCCGAACAGACAGGCCTCCATCCACCTACGAGCAGTACTTC
V gene: TRBV11-2
J gene: TRBJ2-7
clone size: many
D gene: -